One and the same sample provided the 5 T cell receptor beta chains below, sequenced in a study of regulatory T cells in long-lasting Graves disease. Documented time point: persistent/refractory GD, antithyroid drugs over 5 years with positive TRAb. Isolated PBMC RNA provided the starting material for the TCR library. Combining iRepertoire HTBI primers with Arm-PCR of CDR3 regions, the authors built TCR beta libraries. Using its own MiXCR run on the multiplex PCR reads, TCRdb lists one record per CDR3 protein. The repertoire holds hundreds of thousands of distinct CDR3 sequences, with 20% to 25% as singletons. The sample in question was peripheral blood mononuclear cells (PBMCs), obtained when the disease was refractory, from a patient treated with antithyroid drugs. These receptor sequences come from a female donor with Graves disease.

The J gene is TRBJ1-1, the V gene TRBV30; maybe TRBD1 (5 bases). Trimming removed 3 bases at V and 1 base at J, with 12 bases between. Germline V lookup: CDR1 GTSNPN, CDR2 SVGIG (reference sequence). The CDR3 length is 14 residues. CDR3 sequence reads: CAWRPRVENTEAFF. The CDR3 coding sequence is TGTGCCTGGAGGCCCAGGGTGGAGAACACTGAAGCTTTCTTT.

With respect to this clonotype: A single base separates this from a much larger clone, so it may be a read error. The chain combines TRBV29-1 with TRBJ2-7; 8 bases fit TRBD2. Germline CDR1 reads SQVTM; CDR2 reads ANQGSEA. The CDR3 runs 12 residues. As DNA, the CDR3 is TGCAGCGGAGCGGGAGCGGGTATCGAGCGGTACTTC. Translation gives CSGAGAGIERYF.

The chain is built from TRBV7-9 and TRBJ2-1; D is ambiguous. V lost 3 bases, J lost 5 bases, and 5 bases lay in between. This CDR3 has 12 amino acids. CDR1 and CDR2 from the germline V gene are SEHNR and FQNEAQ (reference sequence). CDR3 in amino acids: CASSLSDNEQFF. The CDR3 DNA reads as TGTGCCAGCAGCTTGTCCGACAATGAGCAGTTCTTC.

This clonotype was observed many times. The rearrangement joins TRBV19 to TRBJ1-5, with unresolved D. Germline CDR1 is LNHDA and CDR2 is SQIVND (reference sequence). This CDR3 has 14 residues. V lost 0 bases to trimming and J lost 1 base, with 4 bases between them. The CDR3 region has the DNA TGTGCCAGTAGTATAGAGGAGAGCAATCAGCCCCAGCATTTT. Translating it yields CASSIEESNQPQHF. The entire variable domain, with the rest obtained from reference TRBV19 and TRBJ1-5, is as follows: DGGITQSPKYLFRKEGQNVTLSCEQNLNHDAMYWYRQDPGQGLRLIYYSQIVNDFQKGDIAEGYSVSREKKESFPLTVTSAQKNPTAFYLCASSIEESNQPQHFGDGTRLSIL.

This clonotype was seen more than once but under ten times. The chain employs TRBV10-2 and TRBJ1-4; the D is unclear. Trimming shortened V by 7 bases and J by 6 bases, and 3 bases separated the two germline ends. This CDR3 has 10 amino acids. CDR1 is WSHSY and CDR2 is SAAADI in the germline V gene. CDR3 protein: CASKDEKLFF. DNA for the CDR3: TGCGCCAGCAAGGATGAAAAACTGTTTTTT.